These 8 T cell receptor beta chains were sequenced from one sample in a study of T-cell reconstitution after alpha-beta-depleted transplantation in children. For TCRbeta, the library was prepared with unique molecular identifiers. One entry per CDR3 protein, called by TCRdb with MiXCR from the PCR reads. The data show about 370,000 distinct CDR3 sequences, approximately 20% seen once. Specimen: PBMCs from the stem cell graft donor, collected from the stem cell graft. The receptors were gathered from a human donor who donated a stem cell graft to a child with acute myeloid leukemia.

This clonotype was seen a handful of times. The chain is built from TRBV9 and TRBJ2-7; 12 bases are shared with TRBD1. J lost 3 bases, V lost 3 bases, and 4 bases had no gene match. The germline gives CDR1 SGDLS, CDR2 YYNGEE. The CDR3 has 15 residues. CDR3 in amino acids: CASSEGTGGYYEQYF. The CDR3 DNA reads TGTGCCAGCAGCGAAGGGACAGGGGGCTACTACGAGCAGTACTTC.

The CDR3 DNA follows: TGTGCCAGCAGCCTCCCGGCCCGGGGGGCCCGCGAGTACTTC. This gives the protein CASSLPARGAREYF. The chain uses TRBV5-6 and TRBJ2-4, with D maybe TRBD2 (7 bases). V was shortened by 4 bases and J by 14 bases, with 22 bases between the two germline ends. The CDR3 has 14 residues. CDR1 is SGHDT and CDR2 is YYEEEE in the germline V gene.

This chain uses TRBV10-3 with TRBJ1-5; D unclear. Trimming cost V 8 bases and J 1 base, with 6 bases left between them. The germline V gene encodes CDR1 ENHRY and CDR2 SYGVKD. This CDR3 is 12 amino acids long. The CDR3 here is CAIANSNQPQHF. The CDR3 nucleotides are TGTGCCATCGCGAACAGCAATCAGCCCCAGCATTTT.

This clonotype was counted ten times or more. The J gene is TRBJ2-3, the V gene TRBV9; 10 nucleotides align to TRBD2. This CDR3 contains 15 residues. The ends lost 2 bases at V and 5 bases at J; junction bases unmatched: 5. CDR1 and CDR2 (germline): SGDLS, YYNGEE. The CDR3 DNA reads TGTGCCAGCAGCGTTAGCGGGAGGAGACAAGATACGCAGTATTTT. This translates into CASSVSGRRQDTQYF.

This clonotype is a singleton in its sample. This chain uses TRBV4-2 with TRBJ2-3, with 7 bases aligning to TRBD2. V lost 2 bases and J lost 0; bases outside the gene matches: 17. CDR3 length: 20 residues. Germline assignment: CDR1 LGHNA and CDR2 YNFKEQ. The CDR3 coding sequence is TGTGCCAGCAGCCAACAAAGTCTCGGTGGCGGGAGTTCCAGCACAGATACGCAGTATTTT. Translated, it gives CASSQQSLGGGSSSTDTQYF.

The chain recombines TRBV11-2 with TRBJ1-6; D gene uncertain. CDR3 length: 15 residues. Trimming stripped 5 bases from V and 10 bases from J, with 18 bases between. Germline V lookup: CDR1 SGHAT, CDR2 FQNNGV. The CDR3 coding sequence is TGTGCCAGCAGCCTTAGTCCCGCCGGGATATCACCCCTCCACTTT. Its translation: CASSLSPAGISPLHF.

This clonotype has ten or more counts. V and J are TRBV10-3 and TRBJ2-1; TRBD1 aligns across 10 bases. V was pared by 7 bases and J by 4 bases, with 4 bases of the junction left unmatched. The length of the CDR3 is 14 residues. Germline V lookup: CDR1 ENHRY, CDR2 SYGVKD. The CDR3 nucleotides are TGTGCCATCACCGGGACAGGGGAATACAATGAGCAGTTCTTC. This encodes CAITGTGEYNEQFF.

V is TRBV9 and J is TRBJ1-1; 8 nucleotides line up with TRBD1. This CDR3 comprises 16 residues. Germline CDR1 reads SGDLS; CDR2 reads YYNGEE. V lost 0 bases to trimming and J lost 2 bases; unmatched junction nucleotides: 6. CDR3 DNA sequence: TGTGCCAGCAGCGTAGATGGACAGGGATTTAACACTGAAGCTTTCTTT. Encoded protein: CASSVDGQGFNTEAFF. The entire variable domain, with the rest obtained from reference TRBV9 and TRBJ1-1, is as follows: DSGVTQTPKHLITATGQRVTLRCSPRSGDLSVYWYQQSLDQGLQFLIQYYNGEERAKGNILERFSAQQFPDLHSELNLSSLELGDSALYFCASSVDGQGFNTEAFFGQGTRLTVV.